Below are 19 T cell receptor beta chains sequenced from a single sample in a study of shared clonotypes between healthy human individuals. Libraries were prepared by immunoSEQ multiplex PCR; TCRdb keeps only in-frame clonotypes and omits some of them. The table lists about a million clones, over 75% of them singletons, with 1.5% in the top ten. Sequencing input: memory CD4+ T cells sorted from blood. Specified subset: CD45RA-negative fraction. The receptor source for this set is a man between 18 and 35 years old in good health.

The chain employs TRBV5-1 and TRBJ2-3; possible D gene TRBD2, 6 bases. The CDR3 covers 16 residues. CDR1 and CDR2 from the germline V gene are SGHRS and YFSETQ. Trimming took off 3 bases at V and 0 bases at J, with 14 bases between the two ends. The DNA for the CDR3 is TGCGCCAGCAGCTCCGGATTAGGGACTAGCACAGATACGCAGTATTTT. This encodes CASSSGLGTSTDTQYF. The whole variable domain, remainder taken from reference TRBV5-1 and TRBJ2-3, is KAGVTQTPRYLIKTRGQQVTLSCSPISGHRSVSWYQQTPGQGLQFLFEYFSETQRNKGNFPGRFSGRQFSNSRSEMNVSTLELGDSALYLCASSSGLGTSTDTQYFGPGTRLTVL.

The rearrangement joins TRBV11-3 to TRBJ2-5; D might be TRBD2 (7 bases). The V and J ends lost 5 bases and 4 bases respectively, with 11 bases between them. Germline V gives CDR1 SGHNT, CDR2 YENEEA. This CDR3 is built from 13 residues. CDR3 loop: CASSGGAGETQYF. The CDR3 bases are TGTGCCAGCAGCGGGGGGGCTGGAGAGACCCAGTACTTC.

This clone has a single count. This chain joins TRBV25-1 and TRBJ2-1; TRBD2 matches 7 bases. J lost 6 bases, V lost 6 bases, and 5 bases had no gene match. The V gene's germline CDR1 is MGHDK and CDR2 SYGVNS. The CDR3 is made up of 13 amino acids. The CDR3: CASRDGLGNEQFF. DNA for the CDR3: TGTGCCAGCAGAGATGGACTAGGCAATGAGCAGTTCTTC.

The chain recombines TRBV9 with TRBJ1-2; 7 bases agree with TRBD1. Germline CDR1 and CDR2: SGDLS and YYNGEE. Trimming at V came to 3 bases and at J to 4 bases, leaving 9 bases not matched to a gene. This CDR3 has 15 residues. CDR3 sequence: CASSAVGGGSYGYTF. In nucleotides, the CDR3 is TGTGCCAGCAGCGCCGTAGGAGGGGGCAGCTATGGCTACACCTTC.

The V call is TRBV5-6, the J call TRBJ1-2, with D unresolved. The V end lost 1 base, the J end lost 3 bases, and 7 bases lay between the germline ends. The CDR3 spans 13 residues. From germline, CDR1 is SGHDT and CDR2 YYEEEE. CDR3 region: CASSLPRDYGYTF. DNA of the CDR3: TGTGCCAGCAGCTTGCCCCGTGACTATGGCTACACCTTC.

The chain carries TRBV5-5 and TRBJ1-1, with 7 bases aligning to TRBD1. Germline V gene lookup returns CDR1 SGHKS and CDR2 YYEKEE (reference sequence). The CDR3 contains 15 residues. Trimming took 5 bases from V and 1 from J; bases not matched to a gene: 8. This chain's CDR3 is CASRQSGTANTEAFF. CDR3 nucleotide sequence: TGTGCCAGCAGGCAATCCGGGACAGCGAACACTGAAGCTTTCTTT.

This clone has more than one count but fewer than ten. The chain carries TRBV5-6 and TRBJ1-1, with a weak D call TRBD1 (5 bases). Per the germline V gene, CDR1 is SGHDT and CDR2 is YYEEEE. This CDR3 has 14 residues. Trimming took off 9 bases at V and 0 bases at J, with 15 bases between the two ends. CDR3 coding DNA: TGTGCCACCAATACCGGGACCATGAACACTGAAGCTTTCTTT. This translates into CATNTGTMNTEAFF.

At least ten counts were recorded for this clone. The J gene is TRBJ1-1, the V gene TRBV10-2, with D perhaps matching TRBD1 (5 bases). Germline V gene data show CDR1 as WSHSY and CDR2 as SAAADI. Trimming took 4 bases from V and 4 from J, leaving 13 bases between them. The CDR3 length is 14 residues. The CDR3 protein is CASSGHSGGTEAFF. The CDR3 region has the DNA TGCGCCAGCAGTGGGCATAGTGGGGGCACTGAAGCTTTCTTT.

On this clone: Since a much larger clone is just one base distant, this may be a read error. The chain has TRBV7-9 and TRBJ2-5; D is uncertain. The CDR3 is 13 amino acids. Deletions cut 3 bases from V and 2 bases from J, with 7 bases between. Germline V lookup: CDR1 SEHNR, CDR2 FQNEAQ (reference sequence). CDR3 amino acids: CASSFGLQETQYF. CDR3 bases: TGTGCCAGCAGCTTCGGGCTGCAAGAGACCCAGTACTTC.

The chain employs TRBV13 and TRBJ1-6; TRBD1 is a possible D gene (5 bases). The germline V gene encodes CDR1 PRHDT and CDR2 FYEKMQ (reference sequence). The CDR3 length is 17 residues. Trimming cost V 6 bases and J 7 bases, with 22 bases left between them. Here the CDR3 DNA reads TGTGCCAGCAGGGTATCGTTAGGGGACTTCACGAATTCACCCCTCCACTTT. Translated, it gives CASRVSLGDFTNSPLHF.

This clone showed up just a few times. The chain is built from TRBV27 and TRBJ1-2; 10 bases match TRBD1. J lost 3 bases, V lost 8 bases, and 9 bases had no gene match. The CDR3 sequence is 15 residues long. Germline CDR1 and CDR2: MNHEY and SMNVEV (reference sequence). CDR3 loop: CASYRQGAGHYGYTF. The CDR3 DNA reads TGTGCCAGCTATCGACAGGGGGCCGGCCACTATGGCTACACCTTC.

This clone was seen once. The chain employs TRBV13 and TRBJ2-7; D remains ambiguous. The CDR3 runs 13 residues. V was cut by 0 bases and J by 1 base, with 4 bases left in between. Germline CDR1 is PRHDT and CDR2 is FYEKMQ (reference sequence). The CDR3 sequence: CASSLGRSYEQYF. The CDR3 coding sequence is TGTGCCAGCAGCTTAGGCAGGTCCTACGAGCAGTACTTC.

The chain joins TRBV6-5 to TRBJ1-1; D is possibly TRBD1 (5 bases). The ends were cut back, 4 bases at V and 5 bases at J, with 20 bases in the middle. Germline CDR1 MNHEY, CDR2 SVGAGI. The length of the CDR3 is 16 residues. In nucleotides, the CDR3 is TGTGCCAGCAGTTCGCTGAGTAGGGGTCTAGAGACTGAAGCTTTCTTT. Amino acid sequence: CASSSLSRGLETEAFF.

The chain employs TRBV6-6 and TRBJ2-2; D is possibly TRBD1 (5 bases). The CDR3 spans 13 residues. The germline gives CDR1 MNHNY, CDR2 SVGAGI (reference sequence). V was trimmed by 6 bases and J by 6 bases, leaving 11 bases between them. DNA for the CDR3: TGTGCCAGCAGGCAGACAGAGGCCGGGGAGCTGTTTTTT. Translating gives CASRQTEAGELFF.

V is TRBV18 and J is TRBJ2-3; D not resolved. The CDR3 is made up of 14 amino acids. The germline CDR1 and CDR2 sequences are KGHSH and LQKENI. V shed 4 bases and J shed 0 bases, with 8 bases lying between them. CDR3 amino acids: CASSLHPSTDTQYF. Here the CDR3 DNA reads TGTGCCAGCTCACTCCACCCAAGCACAGATACGCAGTATTTT.

This rearrangement joins TRBV14 to TRBJ1-5, with D hard to call. The CDR3 totals 13 residues. The V and J ends lost 0 bases and 7 bases respectively, with 7 bases between them. CDR1 and CDR2 (germline): SGHDN, FVKESK. CDR3 in DNA: TGTGCCAGCAGCCAAGATATGGGACAGCCCCAGCATTTT. Residues: CASSQDMGQPQHF.

The chain employs TRBV18 and TRBJ2-3; 7 bases match TRBD1. From germline, CDR1 is KGHSH and CDR2 LQKENI. J was trimmed by 4 bases and V by 4 bases; bases with no gene match: 8. This CDR3 comprises 15 residues. CDR3: CASSRPTGIADTQYF. The CDR3 DNA sequence: TGTGCCAGCTCACGGCCGACAGGGATCGCAGATACGCAGTATTTT.

This clone was found once. The chain is built from TRBV5-1 and TRBJ2-5; D gene uncertain. CDR3 length: 14 residues. V lost 4 bases, J lost 7 bases, and 17 bases lay in between. Germline V lookup: CDR1 SGHRS, CDR2 YFSETQ. The CDR3 protein is CASSPDRVEGTQYF. The CDR3 nucleotides are TGCGCCAGCAGCCCGGACCGGGTAGAAGGGACCCAGTACTTC.

The chain carries TRBV19 and TRBJ2-1; D ambiguous. The V end lost 5 bases, the J end lost 3 bases, and 8 bases lay between the germline ends. Germline values: CDR1 LNHDA, CDR2 SQIVND (reference sequence). The CDR3 is 13 residues long. CDR3 sequence reads: CASSGNSYNEQFF. CDR3 bases: TGTGCCAGTAGTGGCAATAGCTACAATGAGCAGTTCTTC.